This T cell receptor beta chain originates from a study of T cells in Graves' hyperthyroidism and ophthalmopathy. Whole-study results and caveats: The blood repertoire included most of the expanded thyroid clonotypes above 0.001.

RNA transcripts served as the template for amplifying TCR beta CDR3 regions. HTBI primers were employed in a first-round RT-PCR of the TCR CDR3. TCRdb redid the calling of the multiplex PCR reads with MiXCR, one entry per CDR3 protein. The data contain under 700,000 distinct CDR3 sequences, 15% to 20% of them singletons. V dropped 0 bases and J dropped 5; count of bases not matched to a gene: 8. The CDR3 sequence is 17 residues long. Germline loops: CDR1 SGDLS, CDR2 YYNGEE. This clonotype was detected once. Its antigen is not known. Graves' hyperthyroidism is called stable when ophthalmopathy does not progress within 18 months. Not enrolled were patients with uncontrolled infection, other autoimmune disease, pregnancy or lactation. Based on clinical symptoms, serum thyroxine and TRAb, thyroid ultrasound and orbital computed tomography, diagnoses were reached.

What was sequenced was blood. The V and J genes are TRBV9 and TRBJ2-2, with 9 bases lining up with TRBD1. This TCR was recovered from a woman aged 18-30 years with Graves' hyperthyroidism. CDR3 protein: CASSVEAQGAWTGELFF. CDR3 bases: TGTGCCAGCAGCGTAGAGGCACAGGGGGCGTGGACCGGGGAGCTGTTTTTT.